This entry concerns a single T cell receptor (beta chain). V lost 0 bases to trimming and J lost 0 bases; unmatched junction nucleotides: 0. Germline assignment: CDR1 MNHEY and CDR2 SVGAGI. The CDR3 has 15 residues. This specimen comes from a study of cytomegalovirus exposure and HLA in healthy donors. Use of 60 Vbeta and 13 Jbeta primers characterized the PCR. The table came from immunoSEQ multiplex PCR; TCRdb's copy has only in-frame clones and leaves some out. The table records 75,000 to 90,000 clones, around three fifths of them present only once. The sample comprised PBMCs. The chain couples TRBV6-5 to TRBJ2-7; 9 bases are shared with TRBD1. This TCR was recovered from a woman aged 40 to 55 in good health and CMV-seropositive. The CDR3 coding sequence is TGTGCCAGCAGTTACTCGGACAGGGGCTCCTACGAGCAGTACTTC. Its protein is CASSYSDRGSYEQYF.